This T cell receptor (beta chain) was identified in a study of regulatory T cells in long-lasting Graves disease. About the study: Graves' patients, diagnosed recently, had received antithyroid drugs under 3 months.

Time point here: newly diagnosed GD, antithyroid drugs for less than 3 months. RNA from PBMCs was the source of the TCR library. The peripheral blood volume drawn was about 9 milliliters, and it was collected into EDTA tubes. Both iRepertoire HTBI primers and Arm-PCR of CDR3 regions were used to build the TCR beta libraries. Per the original data handling: From all samples, identification returned over 13 TRBJ and about 60 TRBV segments. TCRdb reprocessed the multiplex PCR reads via MiXCR and lists one record per CDR3 protein. TCRdb, rather than the study authors, made the V and J calls. The repertoire holds about 560,000 distinct CDR3 sequences, with about 15% as singletons. V lost 2 bases and J 0 bases, leaving 20 bases between the germline ends. The length of the CDR3 is 19 residues. The V gene's germline CDR1 is SGHRS and CDR2 YFSETQ. These data also formed part of another study, on T cells in Graves' hyperthyroidism and ophthalmopathy.

The sequence derives from a man between 18 and 29 years old with Graves disease. This specimen was peripheral blood mononuclear cells (PBMCs), taken at new diagnosis, from a patient treated with antithyroid drugs. The chain links TRBV5-1 to TRBJ2-2, with D unclear. The CDR3 spells CASSFFSNSGNSNTGELFF. DNA for the CDR3: TGCGCCAGCAGCTTTTTTTCTAACAGTGGGAACTCGAACACCGGGGAGCTGTTTTTT.